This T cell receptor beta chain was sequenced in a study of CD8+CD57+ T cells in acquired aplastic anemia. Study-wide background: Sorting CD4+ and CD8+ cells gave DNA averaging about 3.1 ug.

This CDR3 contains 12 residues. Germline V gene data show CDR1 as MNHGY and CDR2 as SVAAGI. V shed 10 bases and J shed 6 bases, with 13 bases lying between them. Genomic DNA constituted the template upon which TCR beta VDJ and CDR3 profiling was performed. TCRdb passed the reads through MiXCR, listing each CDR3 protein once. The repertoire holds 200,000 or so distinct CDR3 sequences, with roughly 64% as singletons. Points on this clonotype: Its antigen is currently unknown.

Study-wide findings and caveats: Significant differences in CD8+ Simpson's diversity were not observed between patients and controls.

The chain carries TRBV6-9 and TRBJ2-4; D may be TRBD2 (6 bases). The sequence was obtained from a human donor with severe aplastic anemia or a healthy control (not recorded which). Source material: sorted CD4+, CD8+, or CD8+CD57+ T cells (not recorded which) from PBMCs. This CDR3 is CATREERNIQYF. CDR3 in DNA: TGTGCCACGCGGGAAGAAAGAAACATTCAGTACTTC.